A selection of T cell receptor beta chains follows, all from one sample in a study of Ad26.COV2.S vaccination and SARS-CoV-2 variants. Sequenced by immunoSEQ multiplex PCR; TCRdb stores in-frame clones only, minus some. The sample lists approximately 400,000 clones, 80% to 90% occurring once. Source: peripheral blood, taken in a trial of Ad26.COV2.S vaccine versus placebo. The receptors shown here come from a person aged 18-65 years who received the Ad26.COV2.S COVID-19 vaccine or a placebo. Each CDR3 is given with its conserved first and last residue. The D gene is left open where the match is weak. Part of the rows lack a size; the others show once, few, many or a class for expanded clones.

J: TRBJ1-2
size: -
D: TRBD1
V: TRBV28
CDR3: CASSPGTGTGNFYTF
DNA: TGTGCCAGCAGTCCCGGAACCGGGACAGGGAATTTCTACACCTTC

J: TRBJ2-2
size: -
D: -
V: TRBV30
CDR3: CAWRPPSRGAGELFF
DNA: TGTGCCTGGAGACCCCCAAGCAGGGGGGCCGGGGAGCTGTTTTTT

J: TRBJ2-5
size: -
D: -
V: TRBV28
CDR3: CASSVQIGGGGETQYF
DNA: TGTGCCAGCAGTGTTCAAATAGGAGGTGGAGGGGAGACCCAGTACTTC

J: TRBJ1-5
size: -
D: -
V: TRBV29-1
CDR3: CSVGNSNQPQHF
DNA: TGCAGCGTTGGTAATAGCAATCAGCCCCAGCATTTT

J: TRBJ1-2
size: -
D: -
V: TRBV19
CDR3: CASSTPWTESNYGYTF
DNA: TGTGCCAGTAGTACGCCGTGGACGGAATCTAACTATGGCTACACCTTC

J: TRBJ1-2
size: once
D: TRBD1
V: TRBV29-1
CDR3: CSAGTGGYTF
DNA: TGCAGCGCTGGGACAGGGGGCTACACCTTC

J: TRBJ2-7
size: -
D: TRBD2
V: TRBV5-1
CDR3: CASSITSGSREQYF
DNA: TGCGCCAGCAGTATAACTAGCGGGAGCCGCGAGCAGTACTTC

J: TRBJ1-1
size: -
D: -
V: TRBV7-9
CDR3: CASSGGGAEAFF
DNA: TGTGCCAGCAGCGGAGGTGGGGCAGAAGCTTTCTTT

J: TRBJ2-3
size: -
D: -
V: TRBV7-2
CDR3: CASSGSNTQYF
DNA: TGTGCCAGCAGCGGCAGCAATACGCAGTATTTT

J: TRBJ2-1
size: -
D: -
V: TRBV6-6
CDR3: CASSYVIGRTYNEQFF
DNA: TGTGCCAGCAGTTACGTCATAGGTAGGACCTACAATGAGCAGTTCTTC